These 23 T cell receptor beta chains share one sample of origin, sequenced in a study of T cell responses to AZD1222 COVID-19 vaccine. The method was immunoSEQ multiplex PCR; TCRdb's version includes in-frame clones alone and lacks a portion of them. The data contain over 85,000 clones, about 90% of them singletons. Source: peripheral blood, taken 28 days after the second AZD1222 dose. The receptors stem from an adult who received the AZD1222 COVID-19 vaccine.

The genes are TRBV5-8 and TRBJ1-2; TRBD1 is a possible D gene (6 bases). V lost 2 bases and J 3 bases, leaving 11 bases between the germline ends. This CDR3 is built from 14 residues. The germline CDR1 and CDR2 sequences are SGHTS and YDEGEE. The CDR3 protein is CASSLAGEYYGYTF. The CDR3 DNA reads as TGTGCCAGCAGCTTAGCAGGGGAGTACTATGGCTACACCTTC. The full variable domain, its missing parts supplied by reference TRBV5-8 and TRBJ1-2, is EAGVTQSPTHLIKTRGQQATLRCSPISGHTSVYWYQQALGLGLQFLLWYDEGEERNRGNFPPRFSGRQFPNYSSELNVNALELEDSALYLCASSLAGEYYGYTFGSGTRLTVV.

V and J are TRBV6-2 or TRBV6-3 and TRBJ2-3; D remains ambiguous. The CDR3 loop spans 15 amino acids. CDR1 is MNHEY and CDR2 is SVGEGT in the germline V gene. V gave up 5 bases and J gave up 0 bases, with 12 bases separating them. CDR3 nucleotide sequence: TGTGCCAGCAGTGCCTCCGACGGTAGCACAGATACGCAGTATTTT. It encodes CASSASDGSTDTQYF.

This clone was picked up one time. V gene TRBV30 combines with J gene TRBJ2-7; 8 bases agree with TRBD2. V lost 3 bases to trimming and J lost 1 base; unmatched junction nucleotides: 8. CDR1 is GTSNPN, CDR2 SVGIG, per germline (reference sequence). The CDR3 contains 15 residues. In DNA, the CDR3 is TGTGCCTGGAGAAGGGCGGGAGGCCGTTCCTACGAGCAGTACTTC. Translated, it gives CAWRRAGGRSYEQYF.

The rearrangement links TRBV2 to TRBJ2-3, with 9 bases that match TRBD2. CDR3 length: 15 residues. CDR1 and CDR2 from the germline V gene are SNHLY and FYNNEI. The V and J ends lost 1 base and 3 bases, in that order; junction bases with no gene match: 2. CDR3 sequence: CASSEGLAGTDTQYF. In DNA form, the CDR3 reads TGTGCCAGCAGTGAAGGGCTAGCGGGAACAGATACGCAGTATTTT.

This chain joins TRBV7-9 and TRBJ2-7; D may match TRBD1 or TRBD2 (6 bases each). Trimming removed 3 bases at V and 0 bases at J, with 12 bases between. The CDR3 spans 15 residues. Germline values: CDR1 SEHNR, CDR2 FQNEAQ (reference sequence). CDR3 sequence reads: CASSLRRGSSYEQYF. CDR3 bases: TGTGCCAGCAGCTTGAGGAGGGGGAGCTCCTACGAGCAGTACTTC. The whole variable domain, remainder taken from reference TRBV7-9 and TRBJ2-7, is DTGVSQNPRHKITKRGQNVTFRCDPISEHNRLYWYRQTLGQGPEFLTYFQNEAQLEKSRLLSDRFSAERPKGSFSTLEIQRTEQGDSAMYLCASSLRRGSSYEQYFGPGTRLTVT.

This chain connects TRBV21-1 to TRBJ2-3. TRBV21-1 corresponds to a pseudogene. This CDR3 is built from 19 residues. The CDR3 loop is CASSKVRQQMGTSTDTQYF. CDR3 nucleotide sequence: TGTGCCAGCAGCAAAGTTCGACAACAAATGGGAACTAGCACAGATACGCAGTATTTT.

The chain carries TRBV30 and TRBJ1-5; weak D call: TRBD1 (5 bases). With 3 bases removed from V and 4 bases from J, the gap between germline ends came to 10 bases. The CDR3 sequence is 13 residues long. CDR1 and CDR2 (germline): GTSNPN, SVGIG (reference sequence). The CDR3 coding sequence is TGTGCCTGGAGCCCGGGGGGAAATCAGCCCCAGCATTTT. The encoded protein is CAWSPGGNQPQHF.

The chain recombines TRBV11-1 with TRBJ2-7, with D possibly TRBD1 on 6 matching bases. V lost 2 bases to trimming and J lost 1 base, with 12 bases between them. CDR1 and CDR2 (germline): SGHAT, FQDESV (reference sequence). CDR3 length equals 15 residues. CDR3 sequence (DNA): TGTGCCAGCAGCTTAAAGGGACACCTTTCCTACGAGCAGTACTTC. Translating gives CASSLKGHLSYEQYF.

The chain has TRBV7-3 and TRBJ2-3; possibly TRBD2 for D (6 bases). Germline assignment: CDR1 SGHTA and CDR2 FQGTGA. V gave up 5 bases and J gave up 6 bases, with 12 bases separating them. This CDR3 has 13 residues. The CDR3 here is CASSPGRGDTQYF. The CDR3 nucleotides are TGTGCCAGCAGCCCAGGACGGGGGGATACGCAGTATTTT.

CDR3 bases: TGTGCCAGCAGCCCATTCCTGGCCCGGAGACTGTTTTTT. Its translation: CASSPFLARRLFF. This sequence joins TRBV4-2 and TRBJ1-4, with D unclear. The ends were cut back, 4 bases at V and 13 bases at J, with 16 bases in the middle. This CDR3 is 13 amino acids long. CDR1 is LGHNA, CDR2 YNFKEQ, per germline.

V usage is TRBV6-5 and J usage is TRBJ2-1; D might be TRBD1 (5 bases). V was clipped by 2 bases and J by 4 bases, with 9 bases between them. Germline V gene data show CDR1 as MNHEY and CDR2 as SVGAGI. The CDR3 contains 14 residues. The CDR3 is CASSYKTDYNEQFF. CDR3 sequence (DNA): TGTGCCAGCAGTTACAAGACAGATTACAATGAGCAGTTCTTC.

This chain uses TRBV5-1 with TRBJ2-7; TRBD1 matches at 11 bases. V lost 3 bases and J lost 3; bases outside the gene matches: 5. The CDR3 loop spans 15 amino acids. Per germline, CDR1 SGHRS and CDR2 YFSETQ. CDR3 coding DNA: TGCGCCAGCAGCTCAACCGGGACAGGGGGCTACGAGCAGTACTTC. Its translation: CASSSTGTGGYEQYF.

This clone was seen a few times. The CDR3 reads CASSGTGGDQPQHF. The CDR3 coding sequence is TGCGCCAGCAGCGGGACAGGGGGCGATCAGCCCCAGCATTTT. The rearrangement joins TRBV4-1 to TRBJ1-5; 12 bases match TRBD1. The ends lost 5 bases at V and 5 bases at J; junction bases unmatched: 1. The CDR3 has 14 amino acids. The germline V gene has CDR1 MGHRA and CDR2 YSYEKL.

The chain joins TRBV27 to TRBJ2-2; TRBD2 agrees at 12 bases. CDR1 MNHEY and CDR2 SMNVEV come from the germline V gene (reference sequence). The V segment lost 3 bases and the J segment 6 bases; nucleotides outside the gene matches: 2. The CDR3 is 15 residues long. The CDR3 bases are TGTGCCAGCAGTTTTACTAGCGGGAGGTCCGGGGAGCTGTTTTTT. It codes for CASSFTSGRSGELFF.

This chain links TRBV28 with TRBJ1-2, with TRBD1 matching over 10 bases. J was trimmed by 7 bases and V by 7 bases; bases with no gene match: 12. Germline V lookup: CDR1 MDHEN, CDR2 SYDVKM. The CDR3 totals 15 residues. The CDR3 sequence: CASKAGDRGFFGYTF. The CDR3 nucleotides are TGTGCCAGCAAAGCCGGGGACAGGGGATTTTTTGGCTACACCTTC.

V gene TRBV18 combines with J gene TRBJ1-2; D call uncertain. V was shortened by 1 base and J by 7 bases, with 10 bases between the two germline ends. Germline V lookup: CDR1 KGHSH, CDR2 LQKENI. The CDR3 is made up of 13 amino acids. This CDR3 reads CASSPQGRSGYTF. The CDR3 DNA reads TGTGCCAGCTCACCACAGGGTCGAAGTGGCTACACCTTC.

The chain combines TRBV19 with TRBJ1-3; 7 bases match TRBD1. This CDR3 has 15 amino acids. The V gene's germline CDR1 is LNHDA and CDR2 SQIVND (reference sequence). The ends lost 8 bases at V and 0 bases at J; junction bases unmatched: 7. CDR3 bases: TGTGCCAGTGGCGGGACAGCCATCTCTGGAAACACCATATATTTT. Translated, it gives CASGGTAISGNTIYF.

The V and J genes are TRBV6-5 and TRBJ2-7; D remains unclear. CDR3 length: 15 amino acids. Trimming pared 0 bases from V and 3 bases from J, leaving 12 bases between. In germline, CDR1 is MNHEY, CDR2 SVGAGI. The CDR3 here is CASSYSMWDNYEQYF. The CDR3 coding sequence is TGTGCCAGCAGTTACTCTATGTGGGATAACTACGAGCAGTACTTC.

There are a few counts of this clone. The chain couples TRBV7-9 to TRBJ1-2, with D uncertain. The CDR3 loop spans 13 amino acids. CDR1 is SEHNR, CDR2 FQNEAQ, per germline (reference sequence). Trimming stripped 5 bases from V and 2 bases from J, with 9 bases between. The CDR3 sequence is CASSLDGNYGYTF. The DNA of the CDR3 is TGTGCCAGCAGCCTCGACGGGAACTATGGCTACACCTTC. Full variable domain (rest looked up from reference TRBV7-9 and TRBJ1-2): DTGVSQNPRHKITKRGQNVTFRCDPISEHNRLYWYRQTLGQGPEFLTYFQNEAQLEKSRLLSDRFSAERPKGSFSTLEIQRTEQGDSAMYLCASSLDGNYGYTFGSGTRLTVV.

The V gene is TRBV4-1, the J gene TRBJ2-1; 9 positions match TRBD2. Unmatched junction bases numbered 14, after V lost 4 bases and J lost 7 bases. The CDR3 loop spans 17 amino acids. Germline CDR1 is MGHRA and CDR2 is YSYEKL. In DNA form, the CDR3 reads TGCGCCAGCAGCCCCCTGGAGCGGGGGGCGAGGGGGAATGAGCAGTTCTTC. This sequence encodes CASSPLERGARGNEQFF.

This rearrangement joins TRBV9 to TRBJ1-2; the match to TRBD1 covers 10 bases. J lost 2 bases, V lost 4 bases, and 5 bases had no gene match. CDR1 is SGDLS, CDR2 YYNGEE, per germline. The CDR3 is 15 amino acids. The CDR3 region is CASSPWTGGNYGYTF. In DNA form, the CDR3 reads TGTGCCAGCAGCCCCTGGACAGGGGGGAACTATGGCTACACCTTC.

The rearrangement uses TRBV3-1 (or the pseudogene TRBV3-2) and TRBJ2-7, with D uncertain. CDR1 and CDR2 (germline): LGHDT, YNNKEL (reference sequence). Trimming shortened V by 5 bases and J by 4 bases, and 9 bases separated the two germline ends. The CDR3 totals 12 residues. CDR3 sequence reads: CASSKQAYEQYF. The CDR3 DNA is TGTGCCAGCAGCAAACAAGCTTACGAGCAGTACTTC.

The rearrangement joins TRBV2 to TRBJ1-6; TRBD1 is a possible D gene (5 bases). The CDR3 is 16 amino acids. The ends were cut back, 2 bases at V and 6 bases at J, with 14 bases in the middle. Germline CDR1 reads SNHLY; CDR2 reads FYNNEI. Here the CDR3 DNA reads TGTGCCAGCAGTGAAATGGGGGGTCCGGGTAATTCACCCCTCCACTTT. Translation gives CASSEMGGPGNSPLHF.